This TCR beta chain was captured by sequencing in a study of tumor-infiltrating lymphocytes in localized non-small cell lung cancer. A few counts support this clone. V shed 5 bases, J shed 8 bases, and the junction held 12 bases outside the gene matches. The CDR3 runs to 16 residues. The germline gives CDR1 SGHNT, CDR2 YYREEE (reference sequence). Profiled with immunoSEQ multiplex PCR; TCRdb holds only in-frame clones, not every one. Seen here are 25,000 or so clones, roughly 63% observed once, and the top ten hold roughly 15%. The source is a human donor with non-small cell lung cancer. The chain couples TRBV5-4 to TRBJ1-5; 11 nucleotides match TRBD1. The sequenced sample was lung tumor tissue. DNA for the CDR3: TGTGCCAGCAGAGCCAATGGACAGGGGGCAAGTGAGCCCCAGCATTTT. Protein: CASRANGQGASEPQHF.